The present T cell receptor beta chain was sequenced within a study of PD-1 blockade in mismatch repair-deficient tumors. Study summary: Enrolled about 2012-2016, patients had progressing, pretreated mismatch repair-deficient cancers of about a dozen types.

PCR or immunohistochemistry showed mismatch repair deficiency in every enrolled patient. Notes on the study in general: Rapid post-treatment expansion, then contraction, generally preceding radiologic response, marked tumor-resident clones.

Sequencing used immunoSEQ multiplex PCR; TCRdb keeps in-frame clones, though not all of them. The data show around 39,000 clones, with around four fifths seen just once and around 0.99% held by the top ten. Germline V gene data show CDR1 as SGHNT and CDR2 as YYREEE (reference sequence). The CDR3 sequence is 13 residues long. Trimming pared 2 bases from V and 7 bases from J, leaving 10 bases between. Comments on this clone: Its cognate antigen is unknown.

Sequenced here: PBMCs, sampled 38 to 40 weeks after starting pembrolizumab. The chain recombines TRBV5-4 with TRBJ2-1, with D unresolved. The source is an adult with mismatch repair-deficient cancer. This chain's CDR3 is CASSFYSGNEQFF. CDR3 coding DNA: TGTGCCAGCAGCTTCTACAGTGGAAATGAGCAGTTCTTC.